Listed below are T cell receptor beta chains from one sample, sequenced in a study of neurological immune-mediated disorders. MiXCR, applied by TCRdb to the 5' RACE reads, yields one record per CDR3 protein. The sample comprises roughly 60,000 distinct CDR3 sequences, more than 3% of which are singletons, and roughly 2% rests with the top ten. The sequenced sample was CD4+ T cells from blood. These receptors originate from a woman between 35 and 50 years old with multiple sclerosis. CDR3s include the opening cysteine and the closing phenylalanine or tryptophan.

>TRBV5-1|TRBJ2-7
CASSLTTYEQYF
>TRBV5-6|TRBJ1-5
CASSLLRDNNQPQHF
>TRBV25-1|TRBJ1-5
CASSEVGGPQHF
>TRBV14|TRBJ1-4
CASSHDNEKLFF
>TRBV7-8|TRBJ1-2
CASSPGTVAPGYGYTF
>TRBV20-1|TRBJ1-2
CSASMKALGLDYGYTF
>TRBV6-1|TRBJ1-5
CASSDRGMNQPQHF
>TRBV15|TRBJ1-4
CATSRDHGHEKLFF
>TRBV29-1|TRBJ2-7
CSVRGEPYEQYF
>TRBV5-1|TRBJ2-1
CASMGGGRSEQFF
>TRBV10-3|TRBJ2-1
CAISGGPHNEQFF
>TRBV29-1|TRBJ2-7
CSAGADTYEQYF
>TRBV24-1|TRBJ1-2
CGSGAGYGYTF
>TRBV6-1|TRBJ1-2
CASSEGPQGAFYGYTF
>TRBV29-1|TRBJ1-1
CSGRGGWNTEAFF
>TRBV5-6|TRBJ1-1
CASSWGQGWTEAFF
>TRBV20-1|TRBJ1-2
CSARVGQRIHYGYTF
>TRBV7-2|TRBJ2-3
CASSLAPSDTQYF
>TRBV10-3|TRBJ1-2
CAIRWDSANYGYTF
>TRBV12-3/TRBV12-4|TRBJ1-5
CASSSSQAEPQHF
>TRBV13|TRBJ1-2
CASSSPGPNYGYTF
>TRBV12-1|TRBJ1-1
CASSFGWWGQGRTEAFF
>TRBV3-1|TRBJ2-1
CASSQEGRGGEGEQFF
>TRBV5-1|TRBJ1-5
CASSLGQGTGPQHF
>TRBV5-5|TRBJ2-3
CASSFREGSTDTQYF
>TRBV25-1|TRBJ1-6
CASTGIYNSPLHF
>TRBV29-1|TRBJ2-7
CSVGETHLSQYF
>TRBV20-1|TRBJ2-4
CSARPISTRGAKNIQYF
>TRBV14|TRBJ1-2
CASSQNVGTLYGYTF
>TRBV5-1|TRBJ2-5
CASSTRDNQETQYF
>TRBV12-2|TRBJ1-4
CASRPGTGVKLFF
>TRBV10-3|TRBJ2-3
CAISESMAAYTDTQYF